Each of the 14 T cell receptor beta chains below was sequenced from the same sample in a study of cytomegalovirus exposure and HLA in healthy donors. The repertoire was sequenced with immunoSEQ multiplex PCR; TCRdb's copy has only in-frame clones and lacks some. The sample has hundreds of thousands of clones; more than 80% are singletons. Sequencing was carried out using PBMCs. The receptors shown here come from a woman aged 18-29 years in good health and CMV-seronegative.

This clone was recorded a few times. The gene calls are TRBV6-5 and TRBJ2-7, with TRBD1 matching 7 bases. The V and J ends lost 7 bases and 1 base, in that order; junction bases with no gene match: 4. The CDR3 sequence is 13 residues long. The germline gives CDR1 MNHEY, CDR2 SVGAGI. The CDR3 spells CASTPTGSYEQYF. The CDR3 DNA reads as TGTGCCAGCACCCCGACAGGGTCCTACGAGCAGTACTTC.

In nucleotides, the CDR3 is TGCAGCGTCAACTCCGAAGGGAGTGGCGAGCAGTACTTC. Translating it yields CSVNSEGSGEQYF. The V call is TRBV29-1, the J call TRBJ2-7; D is perhaps TRBD2 (5 bases). V was pared by 6 bases and J by 6 bases, with 18 bases between. This CDR3 is built from 13 residues. Germline V CDR1 and CDR2: SQVTM, ANQGSEA.

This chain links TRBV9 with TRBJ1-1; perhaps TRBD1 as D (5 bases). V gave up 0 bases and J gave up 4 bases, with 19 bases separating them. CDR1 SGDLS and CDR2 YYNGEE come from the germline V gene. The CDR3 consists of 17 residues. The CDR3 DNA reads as TGTGCCAGCAGCGTAGGAGGGGAGGGCCCCCCGGTCACTGAAGCTTTCTTT. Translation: CASSVGGEGPPVTEAFF.

DNA for the CDR3: TGTGCCACCAGCAGACAGGGGGCGTTGACCCAGTACTTC. This gives the protein CATSRQGALTQYF. The chain joins TRBV15 to TRBJ2-5; 8 bases align to TRBD1. In germline, CDR1 is LNHNV, CDR2 YYDKDF (reference sequence). CDR3 size: 13 residues. V was clipped by 2 bases and J by 7 bases; unmatched bases: 3. The entire variable domain, with the rest obtained from reference TRBV15 and TRBJ2-5, is as follows: DAMVIQNPRYQVTQFGKPVTLSCSQTLNHNVMYWYQQKSSQAPKLLFHYYDKDFNNEADTPDNFQSRRPNTSFCFLDIRSPGLGDTAMYLCATSRQGALTQYFGPGTRLLVL.

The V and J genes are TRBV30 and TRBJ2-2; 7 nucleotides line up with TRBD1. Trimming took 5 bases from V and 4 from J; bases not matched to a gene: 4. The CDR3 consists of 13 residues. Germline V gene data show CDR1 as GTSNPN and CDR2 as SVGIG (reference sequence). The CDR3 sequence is CAWDRASTGELFF. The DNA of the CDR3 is TGTGCCTGGGACAGGGCTTCCACCGGGGAGCTGTTTTTT.

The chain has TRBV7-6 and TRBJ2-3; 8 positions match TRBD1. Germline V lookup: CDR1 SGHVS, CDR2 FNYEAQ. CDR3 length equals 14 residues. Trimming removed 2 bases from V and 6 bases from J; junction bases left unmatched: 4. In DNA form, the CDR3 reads TGTGCCAGCAGCTTACAGGGGGCCGGGGATACGCAGTATTTT. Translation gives CASSLQGAGDTQYF.

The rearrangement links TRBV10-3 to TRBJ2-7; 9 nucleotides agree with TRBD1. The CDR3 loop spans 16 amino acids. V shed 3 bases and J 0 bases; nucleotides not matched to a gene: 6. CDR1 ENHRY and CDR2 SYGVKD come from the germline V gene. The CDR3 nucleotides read TGTGCCATCAGTGAACCCGGACAGGGGATCTCCTACGAGCAGTACTTC. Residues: CAISEPGQGISYEQYF.

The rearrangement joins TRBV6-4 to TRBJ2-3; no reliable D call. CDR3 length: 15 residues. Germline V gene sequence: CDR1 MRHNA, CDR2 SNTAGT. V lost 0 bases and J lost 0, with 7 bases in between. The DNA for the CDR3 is TGTGCCAGCAGTGACTCACCAGGTAGCACAGATACGCAGTATTTT. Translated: CASSDSPGSTDTQYF.

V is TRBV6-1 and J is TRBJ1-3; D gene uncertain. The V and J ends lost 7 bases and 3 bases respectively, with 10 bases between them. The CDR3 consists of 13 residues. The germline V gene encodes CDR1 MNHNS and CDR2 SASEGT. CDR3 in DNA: TGTGCCAGCAAGAGGGATAATGGAAACACCATATATTTT. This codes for CASKRDNGNTIYF.

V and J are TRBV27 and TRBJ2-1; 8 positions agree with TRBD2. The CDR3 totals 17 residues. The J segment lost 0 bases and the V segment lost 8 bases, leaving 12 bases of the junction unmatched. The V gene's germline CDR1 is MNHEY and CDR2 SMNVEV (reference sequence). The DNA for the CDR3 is TGTGCCAGCCTATTAACGGGGGGGCGTAGCTCCTACAATGAGCAGTTCTTC. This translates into CASLLTGGRSSYNEQFF.

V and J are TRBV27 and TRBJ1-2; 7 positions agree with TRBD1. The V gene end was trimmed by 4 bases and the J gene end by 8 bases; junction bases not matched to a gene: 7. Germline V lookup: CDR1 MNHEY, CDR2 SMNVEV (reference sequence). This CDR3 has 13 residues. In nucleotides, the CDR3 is TGTGCCAGCAGTTATGACAGGGCCCGGGGCTACACCTTC. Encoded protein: CASSYDRARGYTF.

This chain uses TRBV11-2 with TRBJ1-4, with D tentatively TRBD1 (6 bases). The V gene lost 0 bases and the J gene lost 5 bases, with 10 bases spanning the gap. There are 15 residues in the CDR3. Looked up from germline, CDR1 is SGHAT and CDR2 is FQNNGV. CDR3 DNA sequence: TGTGCCAGCAGCTTAGAAACAGGGAGAAATGAAAAACTGTTTTTT. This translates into CASSLETGRNEKLFF.

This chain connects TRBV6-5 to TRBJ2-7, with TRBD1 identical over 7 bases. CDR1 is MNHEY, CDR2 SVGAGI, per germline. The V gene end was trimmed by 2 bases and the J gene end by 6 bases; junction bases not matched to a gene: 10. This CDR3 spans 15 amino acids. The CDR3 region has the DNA TGTGCCAGCAGTTACAGGGCAGGGGGTCTTTCCGAGCAGTACTTC. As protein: CASSYRAGGLSEQYF.

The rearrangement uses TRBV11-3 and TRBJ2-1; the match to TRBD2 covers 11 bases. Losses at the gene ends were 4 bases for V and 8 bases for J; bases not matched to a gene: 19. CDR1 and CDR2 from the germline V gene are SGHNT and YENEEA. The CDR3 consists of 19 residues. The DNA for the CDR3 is TGTGCCAGCAGCTGGGGACGCTGGGGTAGCGGGAGGGCCAACGATGAGCAGTTCTTC. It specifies CASSWGRWGSGRANDEQFF.